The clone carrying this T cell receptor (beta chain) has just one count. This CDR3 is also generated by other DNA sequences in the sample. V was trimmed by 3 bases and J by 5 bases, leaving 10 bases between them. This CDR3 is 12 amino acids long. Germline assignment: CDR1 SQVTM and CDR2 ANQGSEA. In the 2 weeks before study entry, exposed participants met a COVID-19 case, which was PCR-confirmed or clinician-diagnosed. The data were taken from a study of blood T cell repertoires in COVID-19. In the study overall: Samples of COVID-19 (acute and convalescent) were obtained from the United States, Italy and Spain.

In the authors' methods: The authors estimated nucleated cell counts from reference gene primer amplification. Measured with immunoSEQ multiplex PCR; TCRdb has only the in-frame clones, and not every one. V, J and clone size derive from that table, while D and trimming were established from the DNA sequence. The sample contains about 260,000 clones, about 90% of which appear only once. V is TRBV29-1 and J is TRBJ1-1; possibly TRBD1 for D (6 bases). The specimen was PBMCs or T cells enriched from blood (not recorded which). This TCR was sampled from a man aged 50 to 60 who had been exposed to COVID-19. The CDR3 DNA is TGCAGCGTTGACAGGGGAAGAACTGAAGCTTTCTTT. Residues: CSVDRGRTEAFF. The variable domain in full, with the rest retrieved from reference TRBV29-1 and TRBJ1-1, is SAVISQKPSRDICQRGTSLTIQCQVDSQVTMMFWYRQQPGQSLTLIATANQGSEATYESGFVIDKFPISRPNLTFSTLTVSNMSPEDSSIYLCSVDRGRTEAFFGQGTRLTVV.